The next 17 T cell receptor beta chains were all read from a single sample in a study of blood T cell repertoires in COVID-19. TCRdb's table, derived via immunoSEQ multiplex PCR, lists solely in-frame clones and lacks some. The profile covers 170,000 or so clones, with approximately 90% appearing a single time and approximately 12% taken by the ten largest. The sample was peripheral blood. Receptors originate from a woman between 70 and 85 years old with COVID-19, enrolled during active disease.

This sequence joins TRBV2 and TRBJ2-7; unclear D gene. CDR3 size: 10 residues. Trimming pared 5 bases from V and 6 bases from J, leaving 5 bases between. CDR1 SNHLY and CDR2 FYNNEI come from the germline V gene. The CDR3 spells CASSSPEQYF. In DNA, the CDR3 is TGTGCCAGCAGTAGCCCCGAGCAGTACTTC.

The gene calls are TRBV30 and TRBJ1-1; possibly TRBD1 for D (5 bases). This CDR3 comprises 13 residues. V lost 5 bases, J lost 4 bases, and 14 bases lay in between. Germline V gives CDR1 GTSNPN, CDR2 SVGIG (reference sequence). CDR3 residues: CAWQGTEGTEAFF. In nucleotides, the CDR3 is TGTGCCTGGCAAGGGACGGAGGGCACTGAAGCTTTCTTT.

The chain uses TRBV4-3 and TRBJ1-1; D gene ambiguous. The V end was cut by 0 bases, the J end by 0 bases, with 8 bases between. The germline V gene has CDR1 LGHNA and CDR2 YSLEER. The CDR3 consists of 15 residues. The CDR3 nucleotides are TGCGCCAGCAGCCAAGATCCAGTATTGAACACTGAAGCTTTCTTT. Translating it yields CASSQDPVLNTEAFF.

The V gene is TRBV5-4, the J gene TRBJ2-1, with TRBD2 matching 10 bases. The trim removed 1 base at V and 16 bases at J, leaving 8 bases unmatched. CDR1 is SGHNT and CDR2 is YYREEE in the germline V gene (reference sequence). This CDR3 is 13 amino acids long. The CDR3 coding sequence is TGTGCCAGCAGCTTGAGGCTAGCGGGAGCGGCCTTCTTC. Protein product: CASSLRLAGAAFF.

The chain couples TRBV6-4 to TRBJ2-3, with a weak D call TRBD2 (6 bases). This CDR3 comprises 10 residues. CDR1 is MRHNA and CDR2 is SNTAGT in the germline V gene. Trimming cost V 7 bases and J 10 bases, with 9 bases left between them. The CDR3 bases are TGTGCCAGCAAGGACTATGCGCAGTATTTT. This translates into CASKDYAQYF.

The chain carries TRBV2 and TRBJ2-7, with 9 bases lining up with TRBD2. Trimming took 7 bases from V and 5 from J; bases not matched to a gene: 18. CDR1 and CDR2 (germline): SNHLY, FYNNEI. There are 17 residues in the CDR3. CDR3 region: CASNGAGAGGLMNEQYF. CDR3 bases: TGTGCCAGCAATGGCGCGGGGGCGGGAGGGCTCATGAACGAGCAGTACTTC.

This clone was seen a single time. The V gene is TRBV11-2, the J gene TRBJ1-5; D perhaps matches TRBD1 (5 bases). CDR3 length equals 13 residues. V lost 2 bases, J lost 7 bases, and 9 bases lay in between. Germline V lookup: CDR1 SGHAT, CDR2 FQNNGV. Written as DNA, the CDR3 is TGTGCCAGCAGCTTACAGGGAGGCCAGCCCCAGCATTTT. It codes for CASSLQGGQPQHF.

The chain carries TRBV4-1 and TRBJ1-6, with 9 bases that match TRBD1. The CDR3 is 16 residues long. Germline CDR1 MGHRA, CDR2 YSYEKL. Unmatched junction bases numbered 6, after V lost 3 bases and J lost 6 bases. CDR3 loop: CASSQHPGQGNSPLHF. DNA for the CDR3: TGCGCCAGCAGCCAGCATCCGGGACAGGGTAATTCACCCCTCCACTTT.

This chain links TRBV5-4 with TRBJ2-7, with TRBD1 matching over 7 bases. Germline CDR1 SGHNT, CDR2 YYREEE (reference sequence). The CDR3 is made up of 14 amino acids. The V and J ends lost 7 bases and 2 bases, in that order; junction bases with no gene match: 9. The CDR3 loop reads CASFEQGNPYEQYF. DNA of the CDR3: TGTGCCAGCTTTGAACAGGGGAATCCCTACGAGCAGTACTTC.

This clone was seen more than once but under ten times. The chain couples TRBV3-1 (or the pseudogene TRBV3-2) to TRBJ1-5; D unclear. CDR1 LGHDT and CDR2 YNNKEL come from the germline V gene (reference sequence). Trimming left V 2 bases short and J 4 bases short, with 15 bases between. The length of the CDR3 is 16 residues. CDR3: CASSQCVVLKNQPQHF. The CDR3 coding sequence is TGTGCCAGCAGCCAATGTGTAGTACTAAAAAATCAGCCCCAGCATTTT.

This chain uses TRBV6-1 with TRBJ2-3; 9 nucleotides match TRBD2. This CDR3 has 15 amino acids. In germline, CDR1 is MNHNS, CDR2 SASEGT. With V trimmed by 2 bases and J by 7 bases, 7 bases remained unmatched. In DNA form, the CDR3 reads TGTGCCAGCAGTGAATCAGCGGGAGGTTCGAATACGCAGTATTTT. Its translation is CASSESAGGSNTQYF.

V usage is TRBV19 and J usage is TRBJ1-5; 7 bases are shared with TRBD1. Germline trimming cut 7 bases from V and 5 bases from J; bases unmatched to any gene: 8. The CDR3 runs to 14 residues. Looked up from germline, CDR1 is LNHDA and CDR2 is SQIVND (reference sequence). CDR3 nucleotide sequence: TGTGCCAGTAACGGGCAGGGGGGACATCAGCCCCAGCATTTT. As protein: CASNGQGGHQPQHF.

This sequence joins TRBV5-6 and TRBJ2-1, with 10 positions matching TRBD2. Germline V gene lookup returns CDR1 SGHDT and CDR2 YYEEEE. The CDR3 loop spans 16 amino acids. Unmatched junction bases numbered 4, after V lost 0 bases and J lost 4 bases. The CDR3 nucleotides are TGTGCCAGCAGCTTGGTTTCAGCGGGAGGGTACAATGAGCAGTTCTTC. Translated, it gives CASSLVSAGGYNEQFF.

The V gene is TRBV19, the J gene TRBJ2-5, with 7 bases lining up with TRBD1. Germline values: CDR1 LNHDA, CDR2 SQIVND (reference sequence). V lost 5 bases and J lost 5; bases outside the gene matches: 5. CDR3 size: 13 residues. In DNA, the CDR3 is TGTGCCAGTAGTTGGGACAGAGGGGAGACCCAGTACTTC. It translates to CASSWDRGETQYF.

The chain combines TRBV19 with TRBJ1-1; 8 bases are a match to TRBD1. V was clipped by 3 bases and J by 3 bases; unmatched bases: 6. The CDR3 has 15 amino acids. Germline V gene sequence: CDR1 LNHDA, CDR2 SQIVND (reference sequence). The CDR3 DNA follows: TGTGCCAGTAGTATTTCCGGACAGGGTGACACTGAAGCTTTCTTT. Translating gives CASSISGQGDTEAFF.

The chain links TRBV19 to TRBJ2-5; 9 nucleotides align to TRBD1. Trimming took 4 bases from V and 4 from J; bases not matched to a gene: 4. Germline CDR1 and CDR2: LNHDA and SQIVND (reference sequence). The CDR3 totals 14 residues. The CDR3 loop is CASSTTGGAETQYF. CDR3 in DNA: TGTGCCAGTAGTACGACAGGGGGTGCAGAGACCCAGTACTTC.

The rearrangement joins TRBV21-1 to TRBJ2-7; no DNA check was done on the table's D call, TRBD1. TRBV21-1 is a listed pseudogene. CDR3 length: 15 amino acids. The CDR3 DNA is TGTGCCAGCAGCAAAGTCCGATCGACAGCCTACGAGCAGTACTTC. The encoded protein is CASSKVRSTAYEQYF.